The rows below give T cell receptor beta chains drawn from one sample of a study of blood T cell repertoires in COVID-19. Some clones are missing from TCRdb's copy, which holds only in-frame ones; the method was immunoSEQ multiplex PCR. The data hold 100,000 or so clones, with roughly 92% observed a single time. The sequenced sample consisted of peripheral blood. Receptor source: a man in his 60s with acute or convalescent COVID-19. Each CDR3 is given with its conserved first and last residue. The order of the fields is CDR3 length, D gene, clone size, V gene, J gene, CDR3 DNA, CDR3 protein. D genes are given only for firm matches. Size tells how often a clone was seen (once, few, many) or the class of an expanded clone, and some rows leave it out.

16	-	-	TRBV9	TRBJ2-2	TGTGCCAGCAGCCCTCGGACAGCCACCTTCACCGGGGAGCTGTTTTTT	CASSPRTATFTGELFF
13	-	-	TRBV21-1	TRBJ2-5	TGTGCCAGCAGCAAAGCGGGGGGAGAGACCCAGTACTTC	CASSKAGGETQYF
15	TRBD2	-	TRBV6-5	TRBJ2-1	TGTGCCAGCACCGTGGTGGCGGGAGGAGTGACTGAGCAGTTCTTC	CASTVVAGGVTEQFF
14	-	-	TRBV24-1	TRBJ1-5	TGTGCCACCAGTGAATGGAGGAGCAATCAGCCCCAGCATTTT	CATSEWRSNQPQHF
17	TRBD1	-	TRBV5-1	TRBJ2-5	TGCGCCAGCAGCTTGGCACCTACCGGGACAGCTCAAGAGACCCAGTACTTC	CASSLAPTGTAQETQYF
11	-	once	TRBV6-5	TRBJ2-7	TGTGCCAGCACCCCAGGGTACGAGCAGTACTTC	CASTPGYEQYF
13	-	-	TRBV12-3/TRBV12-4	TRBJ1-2	TGTGCCAGCAGTACACAGGCTAACTATGGCTACACCTTC	CASSTQANYGYTF
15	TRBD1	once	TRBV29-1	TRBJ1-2	TGCAGCGTTGAAGTCCTGCGGGGGACAGGCTATGGCTACACCTTC	CSVEVLRGTGYGYTF
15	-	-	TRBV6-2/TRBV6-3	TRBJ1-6	TGTGCCAGCAGTCCCCTCAGGGGCAGTAATTCACCCCTCCACTTT	CASSPLRGSNSPLHF
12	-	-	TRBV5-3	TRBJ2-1	TGTGCCAGAAGCTTAGAGGTCAATGAGCAGTTCTTC	CARSLEVNEQFF
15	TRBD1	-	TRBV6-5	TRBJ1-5	TGTGCCAGCAGGGGGACAGGGGGCTTGAATCAGCCCCAGCATTTT	CASRGTGGLNQPQHF
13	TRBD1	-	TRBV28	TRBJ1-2	TGTGCCAGCAGATCTGGACAGGGGGGTGGCTACACCTTC	CASRSGQGGGYTF
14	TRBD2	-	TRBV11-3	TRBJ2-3	TGTGCCAGCAGCTTAGGGATGGGCCGGGGGGCGCAGTATTTT	CASSLGMGRGAQYF
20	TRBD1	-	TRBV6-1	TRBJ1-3	TGTGCCAGCAGTGAAGAGGTCAGGGGGCAACTTTTGAGCTCTGGAAACACCATATATTTT	CASSEEVRGQLLSSGNTIYF
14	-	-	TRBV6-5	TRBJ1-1	TGTGCCAGCAGTTACATTGGGGCGGACACTGAAGCTTTCTTT	CASSYIGADTEAFF
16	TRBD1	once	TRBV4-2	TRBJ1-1	TGTGCCAGCAGCCAAAGCCGGACAGGGGGGAACACTGAAGCTTTCTTT	CASSQSRTGGNTEAFF
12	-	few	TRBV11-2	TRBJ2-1	TGTGCCAGCAGCTATTTGAGCAATGAGCAGTTCTTC	CASSYLSNEQFF
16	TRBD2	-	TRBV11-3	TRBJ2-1	TGTGCCAGCAGCTACGCCGGGACTAGAACCTACAATGAGCAGTTCTTC	CASSYAGTRTYNEQFF
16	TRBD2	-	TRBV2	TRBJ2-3	TGTGCCAGCAGTGAACTTGGTAGCGGGAGAGCAGATACGCAGTATTTT	CASSELGSGRADTQYF
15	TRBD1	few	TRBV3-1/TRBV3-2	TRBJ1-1	TGTGCCAGCAGCCCGGAAGGACAGGGGAACACTGAAGCTTTCTTT	CASSPEGQGNTEAFF
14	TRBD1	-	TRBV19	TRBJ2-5	TGTGCCAGTAGTGCATACAGGGGGCAGGAGACCCAGTACTTC	CASSAYRGQETQYF
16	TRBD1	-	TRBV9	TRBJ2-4	TGTGCCAGCAGCGTAGGCGGACAGGGGTGGGAAAACATTCAGTACTTC	CASSVGGQGWENIQYF
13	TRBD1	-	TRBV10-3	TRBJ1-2	TGTGCCGGGACAGGGGGCTTCGGCTATGGCTACACCTTC	CAGTGGFGYGYTF
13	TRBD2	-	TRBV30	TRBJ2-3	TGTGCCTGTTCGGGGGGATCTACAGATACGCAGTATTTT	CACSGGSTDTQYF
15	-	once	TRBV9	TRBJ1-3	TGTGCCAGCAGCGTAGCTACAGGGAATGGAAACACCATATATTTT	CASSVATGNGNTIYF
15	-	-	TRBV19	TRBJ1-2	TGTGCCAGTAGTATTCCCGCCACAGGGAGCTATGGCTACACCTTC	CASSIPATGSYGYTF
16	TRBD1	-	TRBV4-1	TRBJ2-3	TGCGCCAGCAGCCAAGAGGGGACAGGGGGTTTGGGTACGCAGTATTTT	CASSQEGTGGLGTQYF
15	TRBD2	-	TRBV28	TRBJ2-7	TGTGCCAGCAGCACCTCGGAGTCCCGGGGAGGGGAGCAGTACTTC	CASSTSESRGGEQYF
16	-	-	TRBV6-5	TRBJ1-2	TGTGCCAGCAGTTACTCGATACAGGGCATTAACTATGGCTACACCTTC	CASSYSIQGINYGYTF
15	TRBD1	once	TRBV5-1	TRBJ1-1	TGCGCCAGCAGCTTGTCTGGGACAGGGGACACTGAAGCTTTCTTT	CASSLSGTGDTEAFF
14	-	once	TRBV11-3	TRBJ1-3	TGTGCCAGCAGCCGTGAACGGAGCGGAAACACCATATATTTT	CASSRERSGNTIYF
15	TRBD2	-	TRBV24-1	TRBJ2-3	TGTGCCACCAGCTCTGGGGGGAGGGGCACAGATACGCAGTATTTT	CATSSGGRGTDTQYF
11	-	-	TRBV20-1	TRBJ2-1	TGCAGTGCTAGGGAGAGCGGTGAGCAGTTCTTC	CSARESGEQFF
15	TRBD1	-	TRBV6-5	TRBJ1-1	TGTGCCAGCACCCAGACAGGGGCCATGAACACTGAAGCTTTCTTT	CASTQTGAMNTEAFF
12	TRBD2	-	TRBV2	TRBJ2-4	TGTGCCAGGGGACTAGCGGAAAACATTCAGTACTTC	CARGLAENIQYF
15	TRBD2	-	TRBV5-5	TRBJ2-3	TGTGCCAGCAGCTCCACTAGCGGGGGGGTAGATACGCAGTATTTT	CASSSTSGGVDTQYF
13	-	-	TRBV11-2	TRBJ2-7	TGTGCCAGCAGCTCACGACAGGTAGACGAGCAGTACTTC	CASSSRQVDEQYF